This T cell receptor beta chain emerged from a study of glioma-infiltrating T cells after dendritic cell vaccination (dated by TCRdb to 2016 to 2017). Broadly, across the study: A cohort of 15 glioblastoma patients from Phase I and II dendritic cell vaccination trials was included, of whom 9 were newly diagnosed and 6 had recurrent disease. Patients received autologous tumor lysate-pulsed dendritic cell vaccination between about 2002 and 2013. The vaccine consisted of monocyte-derived dendritic cells cultured roughly 7 days with IL-4 and GM-CSF, then pulsed overnight with autologous tumor lysate. Patients received three intradermal dendritic cell vaccine injections at biweekly intervals in the arm below the axilla. In glioblastoma patients vaccinated with dendritic cells, deep sequencing of TCR beta CDR3 regions served to measure tumor-infiltrating lymphocyte content and to compare repertoires between tumor and blood. TCR sequencing metrics, including TIL content and tumor-blood repertoire overlap, were correlated with survival after dendritic cell vaccination.

In this sample, this clone turned up once. The specificity of this receptor is unknown. Base quality data are lacking; no much larger clone is found one base away. Using the immunoSEQ assay, TCRB CDR3 regions were amplified from around 2 micrograms of genomic DNA, or from all available DNA when less than that was on hand. For multiplex PCR, 60 forward primers for TCR V beta segments and 13 reverse primers for J beta segments were used. To estimate reads per starting template, synthetic control templates were spiked into each sample at limiting dilution. The Illumina HiSeq System generated sequencing reads of 87 bp. From the authors' description of their analysis: PCR and sequencing errors were removed by a nearest neighbor algorithm that merged closely related sequences. TCR overlap was measured as the percentage of unique tumor TCR beta sequences also present in the same patient's peripheral blood. TCRdb took this table from immuneACCESS and kept in-frame rearrangements with V and J called. Such tables lack part of the clones; where checked against another copy, unresolved V genes explain under half of the gap, and the rest is unexplained. V and J calls and clone size are given by that table; D and trimming were obtained from the DNA. The sample has approximately 48,000 clones on record, 85% to 90% of them singletons. Over 9.5% of the sample belongs to the ten largest clones.

Patients were selected on the basis of adequate residual fresh-frozen tumor tissue and more than two years of available survival data. Molecular status otherwise varied across the glioblastoma patients, but none of them carried an isocitrate dehydrogenase mutation. PBMC collection took place before vaccination, two weeks after the third vaccination, and at tumor progression if progression occurred. Genomic DNA was extracted with the Qiagen DNeasy Blood extraction Kit. The CDR3 has 13 amino acids, counting the end cysteine and phenylalanine. CDR3 DNA only is kept here, 39 bases in frame from base 1. The germline V gene yields SGHTA for CDR1 and FQGNSA for CDR2. V sheds 6 bases and J sheds 4 bases, leaving 13 bases between their ends. What the study reported, not specific to this receptor: The cohort was small and heterogeneous, with few patients having full blood and tumor sets and even fewer initial-recurrent tumor pairs. After dendritic cell vaccination, a higher estimated pretreatment TIL content predicted longer time to progression and overall survival. The three-group TCR overlap response model was characterized as speculative, and prospective validation of the model was stated to be required. No direct relationship between TCR clonality and survival was found, suggesting a diverse polyclonal response may matter.

The sequenced sample was blood, obtained before dendritic cell vaccination. The chain is assembled from TRBV7-2 and TRBJ2-7, and TRBD2 may be the D gene, going by 6 matching bases. The sequence was obtained from a human donor with glioblastoma. CDR3 loop: CASSPGREYEQYF. The DNA sequence is given as TGTGCCAGCAGTCCCGGACGGGAGTACGAGCAGTACTTC.